The text below deals with one T cell receptor beta chain. Its antigen is undetermined. Germline V lookup: CDR1 PRHDT, CDR2 FYEKMQ (reference sequence). Trimming shortened V by 6 bases and J by 0 bases, and 14 bases separated the two germline ends. This CDR3 has 15 residues. Profiling relied on immunoSEQ multiplex PCR, and the TCRdb table lists in-frame clones only, not all of them. The table has roughly 150,000 clones, roughly 90% seen once. Time point of the sample: baseline pretreatment blood. Treatment indicated: 15 Gy SBRT to primary tumor, nephrectomy 4 weeks later. Blood was sampled at baseline, 2 weeks and 4 weeks after SBRT. The source of the sample is a study of radiation and T cells in renal cell carcinoma. At the level of the study: Nephrectomy followed 15 Gy stereotactic body radiation by 4 weeks.

Study results and limitations: Without pretreatment biopsies, baseline tumor clonotype presence was undetermined. Top tumor clonotypes rose in blood 2 weeks post-radiation, then contracted.

The source is a woman in her 70s with renal cell carcinoma. This chain connects TRBV13 to TRBJ1-1, with D hard to call. Sequenced here: blood, sampled from a patient whose treatment included radiotherapy and nephrectomy. The CDR3 nucleotides read TGTGCCAGCAGTCCATACTTGGGCCTGAACACTGAAGCTTTCTTT. Amino acids: CASSPYLGLNTEAFF.